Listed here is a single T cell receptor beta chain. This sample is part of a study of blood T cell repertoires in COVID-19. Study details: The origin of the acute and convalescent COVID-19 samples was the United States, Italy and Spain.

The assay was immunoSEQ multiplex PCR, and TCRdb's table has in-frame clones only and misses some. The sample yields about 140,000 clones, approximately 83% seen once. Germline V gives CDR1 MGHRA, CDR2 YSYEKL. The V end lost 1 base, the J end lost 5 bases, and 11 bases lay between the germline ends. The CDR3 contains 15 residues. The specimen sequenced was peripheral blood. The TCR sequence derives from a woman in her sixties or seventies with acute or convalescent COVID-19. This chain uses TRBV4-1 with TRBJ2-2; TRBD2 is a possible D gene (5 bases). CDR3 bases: TGCGCCAGCAGCCAAGCCGTCGAGGGTACCGGGGAGCTGTTTTTT. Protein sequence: CASSQAVEGTGELFF.